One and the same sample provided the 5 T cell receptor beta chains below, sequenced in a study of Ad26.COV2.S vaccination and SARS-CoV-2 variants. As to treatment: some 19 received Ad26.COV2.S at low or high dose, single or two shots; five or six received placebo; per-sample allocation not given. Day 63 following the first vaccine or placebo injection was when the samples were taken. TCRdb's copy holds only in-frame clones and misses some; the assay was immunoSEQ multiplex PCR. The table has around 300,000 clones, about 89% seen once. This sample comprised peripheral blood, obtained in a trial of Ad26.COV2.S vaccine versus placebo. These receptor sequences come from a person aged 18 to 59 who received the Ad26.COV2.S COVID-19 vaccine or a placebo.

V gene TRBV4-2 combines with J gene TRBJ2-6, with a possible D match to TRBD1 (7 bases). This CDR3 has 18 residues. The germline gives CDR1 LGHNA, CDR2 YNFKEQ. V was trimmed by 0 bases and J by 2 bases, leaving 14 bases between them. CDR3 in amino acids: CASSQEGVRGAGANVLTF. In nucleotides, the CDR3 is TGTGCCAGCAGCCAAGAGGGGGTCAGGGGGGCTGGGGCCAACGTCCTGACTTTC.

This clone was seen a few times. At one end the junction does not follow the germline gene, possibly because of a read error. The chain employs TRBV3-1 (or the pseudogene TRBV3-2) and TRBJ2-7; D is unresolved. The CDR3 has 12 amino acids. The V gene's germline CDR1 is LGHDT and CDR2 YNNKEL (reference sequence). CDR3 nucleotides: TGTGCCAGCAGACAAGGTTGGAACGAGCAGTACTTC. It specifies CASRQGWNEQYF.

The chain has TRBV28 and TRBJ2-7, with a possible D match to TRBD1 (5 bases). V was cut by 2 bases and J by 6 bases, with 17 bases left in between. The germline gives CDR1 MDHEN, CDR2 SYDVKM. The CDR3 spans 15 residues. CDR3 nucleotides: TGTGCCAGCAGTTTAGGTGTCAGGGTAGGAACCGAGCAGTACTTC. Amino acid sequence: CASSLGVRVGTEQYF.

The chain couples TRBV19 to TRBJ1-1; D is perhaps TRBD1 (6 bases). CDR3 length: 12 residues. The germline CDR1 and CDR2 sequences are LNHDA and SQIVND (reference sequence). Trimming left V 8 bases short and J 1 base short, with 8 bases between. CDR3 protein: CASLTGNTEAFF. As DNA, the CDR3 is TGTGCCAGTTTGACAGGGAACACTGAAGCTTTCTTT.

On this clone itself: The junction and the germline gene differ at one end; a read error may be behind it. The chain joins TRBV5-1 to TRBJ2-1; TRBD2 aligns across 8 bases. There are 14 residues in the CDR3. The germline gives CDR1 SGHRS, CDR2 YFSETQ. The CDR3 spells CASSLRVAGPEEVF. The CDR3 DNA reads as TGCGCCAGCAGCTTGCGGGTAGCGGGACCCGAGGAAGTCTTC.